Listed here are 17 T cell receptor beta chains from one sample, sequenced in a study of PD-1 blockade in classical Hodgkin lymphoma. Assay used: immunoSEQ multiplex PCR; TCRdb lists only in-frame clones, some missing. The sample includes approximately 35,000 clones, about 89% of them seen just once. Indicated time point: newly diagnosed, previously untreated cHL patient sample. CD4+ T cells were purified from thawed PBMCs by magnetic negative selection. Sequences were obtained from CD4+ T cells from blood. These receptors were collected from a human donor with classical Hodgkin lymphoma.

V is TRBV7-9 and J is TRBJ1-2; D uncertain. Trimming shortened V by 5 bases and J by 8 bases, and 9 bases separated the two germline ends. Germline V CDR1 and CDR2: SEHNR, FQNEAQ (reference sequence). The length of the CDR3 is 11 residues. DNA for the CDR3: TGTGCCAGCAGCCCAAGGGAGGGCTACACCTTC. Its translation is CASSPREGYTF.

This chain joins TRBV29-1 and TRBJ1-5; D is undetermined. CDR3 length equals 12 residues. Germline CDR1 reads SQVTM; CDR2 reads ANQGSEA. V was shortened by 5 bases and J by 2 bases, with 7 bases between the two germline ends. This chain's CDR3 is CSVSLGNQPQHF. DNA of the CDR3: TGCAGCGTTAGTCTGGGCAATCAGCCCCAGCATTTT.

V and J are TRBV6-6 and TRBJ1-5; maybe TRBD1 (5 bases). V was clipped by 0 bases and J by 8 bases, with 11 bases between them. This CDR3 has 14 residues. CDR1 MNHNY and CDR2 SVGAGI come from the germline V gene (reference sequence). In DNA form, the CDR3 reads TGTGCCAGCAGTTACTCCTGGGGGATTGAGCCCCAGCATTTT. Its protein product is CASSYSWGIEPQHF.

Remarks on this clone: The sample has other DNA sequences that encode this CDR3 too. CDR3 region: CASSLDSNYGYTF. In DNA, the CDR3 is TGTGCCAGCAGCTTGGACAGTAACTATGGCTACACCTTC. The chain recombines TRBV7-9 with TRBJ1-2, with D tentatively TRBD1 (6 bases). Germline V lookup: CDR1 SEHNR, CDR2 FQNEAQ (reference sequence). This CDR3 is 13 amino acids long. Trimming removed 3 bases from V and 1 base from J, with 6 bases in between.

The gene calls are TRBV5-4 and TRBJ2-7, with 12 bases matching TRBD2. Per the germline V gene, CDR1 is SGHNT and CDR2 is YYREEE (reference sequence). The trim removed 4 bases at V and 4 bases at J, leaving 6 bases unmatched. The CDR3 loop spans 15 amino acids. CDR3 coding DNA: TGTGCCAGCAGCCCAGGACTAGCGGGATCATACGAGCAGTACTTC. It translates to CASSPGLAGSYEQYF. The variable domain in full, completed from reference TRBV5-4 and TRBJ2-7, reads ETGVTQSPTHLIKTRGQQVTLRCSSQSGHNTVSWYQQALGQGPQFIFQYYREEENGRGNFPPRFSGLQFPNYSSELNVNALELDDSALYLCASSPGLAGSYEQYFGPGTRLTVT.

The rearrangement links TRBV18 to TRBJ2-7; 7 bases agree with TRBD1. CDR3 size: 13 residues. With V trimmed by 3 bases and J by 6 bases, 5 bases remained unmatched. Germline V gene data show CDR1 as KGHSH and CDR2 as LQKENI. As DNA, the CDR3 is TGTGCCAGCTCACCTGCCCGGGACAGCGAGCAGTACTTC. Amino acids: CASSPARDSEQYF.

This rearrangement joins TRBV5-1 to TRBJ2-1; 11 bases agree with TRBD1. CDR3 size: 15 residues. Germline CDR1 and CDR2: SGHRS and YFSETQ. J was trimmed by 9 bases and V by 5 bases; bases with no gene match: 10. In DNA, the CDR3 is TGCGCCAGCAGGCCGGACAGGGGGCATGTGGGTGAGCAGTTCTTC. This gives the protein CASRPDRGHVGEQFF.

This chain connects TRBV28 to TRBJ2-1; 7 nucleotides match TRBD1. J gave up 4 bases and V 11 bases, and 14 bases lay outside the gene matches. Germline V gene sequence: CDR1 MDHEN, CDR2 SYDVKM. The CDR3 sequence is 15 residues long. Written as DNA, the CDR3 is TGTGCCGGCAAAGGGGGCAGGTCGCCTTACAATGAGCAGTTCTTC. Translated: CAGKGGRSPYNEQFF.

This clone showed up just a few times. The chain uses TRBV7-6 and TRBJ2-5; 14 bases are a match to TRBD2. V lost 3 bases and J lost 4; bases outside the gene matches: 4. The CDR3 covers 16 residues. Germline CDR1 is SGHVS and CDR2 is FNYEAQ. The DNA of the CDR3 is TGTGCCAGCAGCTTCCAGACTAGCGGGGGGGCAGAGACCCAGTACTTC. It specifies CASSFQTSGGAETQYF.

The V gene is TRBV18, the J gene TRBJ2-7; no clear D gene. The V gene's germline CDR1 is KGHSH and CDR2 LQKENI. The CDR3 runs to 15 residues. Trimming stripped 5 bases from V and 2 bases from J, with 16 bases between. CDR3 in DNA: TGTGCCAGCTCAGCGACTGGAGAGCTTACCTACGAGCAGTACTTC. It is translated as CASSATGELTYEQYF.

This clone was seen just once. The V call is TRBV7-2, the J call TRBJ1-2, with D unclear. Trimming removed 1 base from V and 4 bases from J, with 16 bases in between. This CDR3 is 16 amino acids long. Germline assignment: CDR1 SGHTA and CDR2 FQGNSA. CDR3 amino acids: CASSLVSGGGIYGYTF. The DNA for the CDR3 is TGTGCCAGCAGCTTAGTATCCGGCGGAGGGATCTATGGCTACACCTTC.

This chain connects TRBV25-1 to TRBJ2-2; D tentatively reads TRBD1 or TRBD2 (6 bases each). The germline gives CDR1 MGHDK, CDR2 SYGVNS. Trimming removed 4 bases at V and 6 bases at J, with 21 bases between. This CDR3 is 17 amino acids long. The CDR3 nucleotides are TGTGCCAGCAGTGCTCCCATGGGGGGACAAAACCCCGGGGAGCTGTTTTTT. It encodes CASSAPMGGQNPGELFF.

V usage is TRBV15 and J usage is TRBJ2-5; no definite D call. The V end was cut by 0 bases, the J end by 1 base, with 6 bases between. The CDR3 contains 14 residues. Germline lookup yields CDR1 LNHNV and CDR2 YYDKDF (reference sequence). Here the CDR3 DNA reads TGTGCCACCAGCAGAGATTTAGTCCAAGAGACCCAGTACTTC. Translation: CATSRDLVQETQYF.

This clone was seen once. The chain has TRBV12-5 and TRBJ1-2; 7 positions agree with TRBD1. The CDR3 has 13 amino acids. Germline trimming cut 1 base from V and 5 bases from J; bases unmatched to any gene: 1. The germline CDR1 and CDR2 sequences are LGHNT and FRNRAP. The CDR3 loop reads CASGLGQGYGYTF. The CDR3 DNA follows: TGTGCTAGTGGTTTGGGACAGGGATATGGCTACACCTTC.

This chain links TRBV18 with TRBJ2-1, with D unresolved. Germline V gives CDR1 KGHSH, CDR2 LQKENI. The CDR3 is 13 residues long. Trimming removed 3 bases at V and 10 bases at J, with 13 bases between. CDR3 nucleotides: TGTGCCAGCTCACCCCTCAATCCCGGGGAGCAGTTCTTC. Its protein is CASSPLNPGEQFF.

The chain uses TRBV6-5 and TRBJ2-4; the D gene is possibly TRBD2 (5 bases). Germline V lookup: CDR1 MNHEY, CDR2 SVGAGI. This CDR3 comprises 13 residues. Trimming left V 2 bases short and J 6 bases short, with 8 bases between. The CDR3, as DNA: TGTGCCAGCAGTTACGAGGGTGGAAACATTCAGTACTTC. Protein product: CASSYEGGNIQYF.

Here the CDR3 reads CASIARGDSGEQYF. In DNA form, the CDR3 reads TGTGCCAGCATCGCCAGAGGGGACTCTGGCGAGCAGTACTTC. The chain employs TRBV5-6 and TRBJ2-7; the D gene is possibly TRBD2 (6 bases). CDR3 length: 14 amino acids. The V gene lost 6 bases and the J gene lost 6 bases, with 19 bases spanning the gap. Germline-derived CDR1 and CDR2 are SGHDT and YYEEEE.